The rows below give T cell receptor beta chains drawn from one sample of a study of long-term antiretroviral therapy in people with HIV. The protocol was immunoSEQ multiplex PCR, while the TCRdb copy is restricted to in-frame clones and leaves out a portion. The data show over 25,000 clones, with 80% to 90% seen just once and roughly 9.5% held by the top ten. The sample here was unsorted PBMCs, taken 3 years after starting antiretroviral therapy. The source of these receptors is a man aged 40-49 years with HIV. CDR3s include the opening cysteine and the closing phenylalanine or tryptophan. Size is omitted from some rows. Given values are once, few, many or a class for expanded clones.

clone size | J gene | V gene | CDR3 protein
. | TRBJ2-5 | TRBV29-1 | CSVEGRGGAETQYF
. | TRBJ1-1 | TRBV4-1 | CASTPNLGTGSPEAFF
few | TRBJ2-1 | TRBV11-1 | CASSKRQGYYNEQFF
once | TRBJ2-1 | TRBV27 | CASSPYGAGGSYNEQFF
. | TRBJ2-3 | TRBV4-1 | CASSGGHTQYF
. | TRBJ2-6 | TRBV4-1 | CASSQEGTSLGANVLTF
. | TRBJ2-1 | TRBV6-5 | CASSYRGGEQFF
. | TRBJ1-2 | TRBV30 | CAFPGAGGYTF
. | TRBJ2-7 | TRBV19 | CASSNEGSYEQYF
once | TRBJ2-5 | TRBV7-9 | CASSPSSRDRGKETQYF
. | TRBJ2-1 | TRBV27 | CASSLMTSGYNEQFF
. | TRBJ2-5 | TRBV7-2 | CASSLMGDETQYF
once | TRBJ2-7 | TRBV7-6 | CASSSDSSTGYEQYF
. | TRBJ2-7 | TRBV2 | CASSEVGNIFGEQYF
medium-sized | TRBJ2-3 | TRBV28 | CASSPTPGLIGVTDTQYF
. | TRBJ2-1 | TRBV7-2 | CASSLTYDEQFF
. | TRBJ2-7 | TRBV7-2 | CASSLVGAYEQYF
. | TRBJ2-5 | TRBV28 | CASSQGGRWETQYF
. | TRBJ2-1 | TRBV5-4 | CASSLRGGNEQFF
. | TRBJ2-7 | TRBV6-6 | CASRSDTTYEQYF
. | TRBJ2-1 | TRBV29-1 | CSVTLAGALNEQFF
. | TRBJ2-7 | TRBV19 | CASSPGTGKKAWNSYEQYF
. | TRBJ2-1 | TRBV4-2 | CASSQDRGSSYNEQFF
. | TRBJ1-5 | TRBV6-1 | CASSDGPGVNQPQHF
few | TRBJ1-6 | TRBV19 | CASSKVSGQKNSPLHF
. | TRBJ2-7 | TRBV2 | CASSPGTGSLWTYEQYF
. | TRBJ2-5 | TRBV2 | CASNHGQGAETQYF
. | TRBJ1-1 | TRBV19 | CASSAQTAVAEAFF
once | TRBJ2-7 | TRBV28 | CASSLWSGRQYF
. | TRBJ2-2 | TRBV10-2 | CASEITVNTGELFF
few | TRBJ1-2 | TRBV7-9 | CASSLPATLHGYTF
few | TRBJ1-2 | TRBV15 | CATSRVRTETNTF
. | TRBJ2-7 | TRBV5-4 | CASSLEVELEQYF
. | TRBJ2-7 | TRBV9 | CASSAKQETYEQYF
. | TRBJ2-5 | TRBV19 | CASSGPGRRTQYF
. | TRBJ2-3 | TRBV7-3 | CASSFDRGTDTQYF
. | TRBJ2-7 | TRBV20-1 | CSARGNYEQYF
. | TRBJ2-2 | TRBV29-1 | CSVDAGSGSSFNTGELFF
. | TRBJ2-3 | TRBV11-1 | CASTNIDTQYF
few | TRBJ2-7 | TRBV5-5 | CASSPGQGGHSSYEQYF
few | TRBJ1-5 | TRBV27 | CASPPGGSNQPQHF
. | TRBJ2-7 | TRBV5-5 | CASSLGTGGAYEQYF
. | TRBJ2-1 | TRBV5-4 | CASSLVGLAENEQFF
. | TRBJ2-5 | TRBV14 | CASGQIQETQYF
. | TRBJ2-3 | TRBV5-1 | CASRYQPGQGTTHTQYF